One TCR beta chain is described in this entry. This entry comes from a study of CD8+CD57+ T cells in acquired aplastic anemia. V was clipped by 3 bases and J by 7 bases, with 9 bases between them. Germline V gene data show CDR1 as MNHNY and CDR2 as SVGAGI (reference sequence). This CDR3 contains 12 residues. TCR beta VDJ and CDR3 were profiled, and genomic DNA was the template. MiXCR, run by TCRdb on the reads, gives a single entry per CDR3 protein. The table lists a few hundred thousand distinct CDR3 sequences, 65% to 90% of them singletons. Patients selected for sequencing had displayed CD8+CD57+ cell expansion by flow cytometry.

The V and J genes are TRBV6-6 and TRBJ2-5; D gene uncertain. This receptor was identified in a human donor with aplastic anemia. The material sequenced was sorted CD4+, CD8+, or CD8+CD57+ T cells (not recorded which) from PBMCs. The CDR3 spells CASSYDVRTQYF. Here the CDR3 DNA reads TGTGCCAGCAGTTATGATGTGCGGACCCAGTACTTC.